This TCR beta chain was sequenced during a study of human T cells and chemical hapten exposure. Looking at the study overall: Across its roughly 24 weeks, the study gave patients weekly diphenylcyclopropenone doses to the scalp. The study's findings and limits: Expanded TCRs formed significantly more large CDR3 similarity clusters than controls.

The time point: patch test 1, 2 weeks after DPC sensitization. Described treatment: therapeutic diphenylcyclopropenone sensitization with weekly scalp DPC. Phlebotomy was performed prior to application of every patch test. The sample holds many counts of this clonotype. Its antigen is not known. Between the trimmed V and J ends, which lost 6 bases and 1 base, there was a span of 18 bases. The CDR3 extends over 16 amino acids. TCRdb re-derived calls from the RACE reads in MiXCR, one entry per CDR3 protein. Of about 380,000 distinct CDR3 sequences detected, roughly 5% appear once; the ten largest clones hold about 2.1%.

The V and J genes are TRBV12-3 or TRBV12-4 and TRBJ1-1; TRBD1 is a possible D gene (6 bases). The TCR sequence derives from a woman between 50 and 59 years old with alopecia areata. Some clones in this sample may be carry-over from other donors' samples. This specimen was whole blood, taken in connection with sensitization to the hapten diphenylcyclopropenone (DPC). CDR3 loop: CASSLPRGRGNTEAFF. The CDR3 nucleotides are TGTGCCAGCAGCCTCCCAAGGGGGAGAGGGAACACTGAAGCTTTCTTT.